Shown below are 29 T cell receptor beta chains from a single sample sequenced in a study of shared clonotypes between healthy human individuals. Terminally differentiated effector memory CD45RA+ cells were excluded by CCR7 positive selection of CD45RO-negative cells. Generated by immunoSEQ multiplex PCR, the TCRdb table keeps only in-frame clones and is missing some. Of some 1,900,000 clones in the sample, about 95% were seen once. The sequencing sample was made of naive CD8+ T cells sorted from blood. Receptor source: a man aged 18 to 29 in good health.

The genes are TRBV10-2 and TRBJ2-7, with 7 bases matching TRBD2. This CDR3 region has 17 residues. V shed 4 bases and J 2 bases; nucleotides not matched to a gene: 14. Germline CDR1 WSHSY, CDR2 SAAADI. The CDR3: CASSGDFLADHPYEQYF. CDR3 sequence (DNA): TGCGCCAGCAGTGGAGATTTTCTAGCGGATCATCCCTACGAGCAGTACTTC.

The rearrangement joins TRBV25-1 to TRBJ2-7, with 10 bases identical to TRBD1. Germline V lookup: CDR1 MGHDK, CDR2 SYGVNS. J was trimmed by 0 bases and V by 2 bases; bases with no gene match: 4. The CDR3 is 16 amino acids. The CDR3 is CASSEGQGDSSYEQYF. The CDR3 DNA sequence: TGTGCCAGCAGTGAAGGACAGGGGGACAGCTCCTACGAGCAGTACTTC.

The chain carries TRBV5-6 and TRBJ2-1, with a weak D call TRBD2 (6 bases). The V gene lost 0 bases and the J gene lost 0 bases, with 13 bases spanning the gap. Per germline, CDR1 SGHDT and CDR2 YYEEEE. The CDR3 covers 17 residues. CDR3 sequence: CASSLAPAGGSYNEQFF. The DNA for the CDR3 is TGTGCCAGCAGCTTGGCGCCGGCCGGGGGCTCCTACAATGAGCAGTTCTTC.

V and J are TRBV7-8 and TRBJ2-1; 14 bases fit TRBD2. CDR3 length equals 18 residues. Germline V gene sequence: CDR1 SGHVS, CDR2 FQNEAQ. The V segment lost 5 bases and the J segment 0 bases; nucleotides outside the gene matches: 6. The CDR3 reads CASSGGLAGDSSYNEQFF. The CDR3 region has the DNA TGTGCCAGCAGCGGGGGACTAGCGGGGGATAGCTCCTACAATGAGCAGTTCTTC.

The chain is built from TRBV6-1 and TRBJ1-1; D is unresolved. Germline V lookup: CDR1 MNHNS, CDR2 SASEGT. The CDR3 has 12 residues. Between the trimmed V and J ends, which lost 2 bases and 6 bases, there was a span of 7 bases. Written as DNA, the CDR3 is TGTGCCAGCAGTGAAATGAGGTCTGAAGCTTTCTTT. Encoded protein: CASSEMRSEAFF.

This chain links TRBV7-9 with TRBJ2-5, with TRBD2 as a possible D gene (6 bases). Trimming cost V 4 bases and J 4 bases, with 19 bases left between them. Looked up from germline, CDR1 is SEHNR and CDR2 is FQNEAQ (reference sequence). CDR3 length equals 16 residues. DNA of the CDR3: TGTGCCAGCAGCTCCCCCCTCGGGGGTATGGGAGAGACCCAGTACTTC. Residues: CASSSPLGGMGETQYF.

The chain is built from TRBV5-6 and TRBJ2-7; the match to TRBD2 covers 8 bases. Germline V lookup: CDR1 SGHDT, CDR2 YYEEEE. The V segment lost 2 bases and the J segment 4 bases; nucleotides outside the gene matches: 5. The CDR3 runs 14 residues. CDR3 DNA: TGTGCCAGCAGCTTCAGCGGGAGTAGGTACGAGCAGTACTTC. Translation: CASSFSGSRYEQYF.

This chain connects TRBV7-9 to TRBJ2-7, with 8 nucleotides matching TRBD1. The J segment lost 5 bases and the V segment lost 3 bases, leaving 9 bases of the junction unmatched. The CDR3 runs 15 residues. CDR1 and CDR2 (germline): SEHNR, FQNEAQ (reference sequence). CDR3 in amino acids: CASSFPDRVANEQYF. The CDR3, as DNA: TGTGCCAGCAGCTTCCCGGACAGGGTGGCAAACGAGCAGTACTTC.

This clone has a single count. The DNA for the CDR3 is TGTGCCAGCAGCCCGGGATGGAGGGGCTACACCTTC. Translating it yields CASSPGWRGYTF. The rearrangement joins TRBV13 to TRBJ1-2; D unresolved. Trimming left V 5 bases short and J 8 bases short, with 12 bases between. CDR3 length equals 12 residues. In germline, CDR1 is PRHDT, CDR2 FYEKMQ (reference sequence).

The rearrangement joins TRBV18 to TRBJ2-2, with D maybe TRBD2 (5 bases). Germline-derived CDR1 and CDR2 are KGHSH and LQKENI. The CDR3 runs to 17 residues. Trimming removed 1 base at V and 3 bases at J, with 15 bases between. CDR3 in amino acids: CASSPRQSAGYTGELFF. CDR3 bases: TGTGCCAGCTCACCACGTCAATCCGCGGGCTACACCGGGGAGCTGTTTTTT. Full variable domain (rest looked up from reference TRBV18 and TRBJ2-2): NAGVMQNPRHLVRRRGQEARLRCSPMKGHSHVYWYRQLPEEGLKFMVYLQKENIIDESGMPKERFSAEFPKEGPSILRIQQVVRGDSAAYFCASSPRQSAGYTGELFFGEGSRLTVL.

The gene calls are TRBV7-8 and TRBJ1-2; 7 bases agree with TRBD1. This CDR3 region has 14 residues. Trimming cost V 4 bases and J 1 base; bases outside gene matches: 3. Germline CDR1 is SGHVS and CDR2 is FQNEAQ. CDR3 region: CASSWDSFNYGYTF. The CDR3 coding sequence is TGTGCCAGCAGCTGGGACAGTTTTAACTATGGCTACACCTTC.

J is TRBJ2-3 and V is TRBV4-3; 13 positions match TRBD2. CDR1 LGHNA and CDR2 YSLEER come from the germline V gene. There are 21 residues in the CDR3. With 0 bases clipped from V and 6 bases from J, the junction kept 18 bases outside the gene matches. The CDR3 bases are TGCGCCAGCAGCCAAGAACGCGGACTAGCGGGAGAGGAGTTGGTGCCGGATACGCAGTATTTT. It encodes CASSQERGLAGEELVPDTQYF.

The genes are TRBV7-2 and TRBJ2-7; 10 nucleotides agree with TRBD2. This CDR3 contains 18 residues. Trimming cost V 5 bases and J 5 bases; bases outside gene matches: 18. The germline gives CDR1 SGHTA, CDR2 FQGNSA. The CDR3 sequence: CASSQWEWSGGASNEQYF. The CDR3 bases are TGTGCCAGCAGCCAATGGGAGTGGAGCGGGGGGGCTTCGAACGAGCAGTACTTC.

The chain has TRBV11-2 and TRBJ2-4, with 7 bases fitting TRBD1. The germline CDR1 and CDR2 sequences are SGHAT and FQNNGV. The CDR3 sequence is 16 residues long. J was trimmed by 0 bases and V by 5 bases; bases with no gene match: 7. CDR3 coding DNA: TGTGCCAGCAGCCCTTGGACAGGCCTAGCCAAAAACATTCAGTACTTC. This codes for CASSPWTGLAKNIQYF.

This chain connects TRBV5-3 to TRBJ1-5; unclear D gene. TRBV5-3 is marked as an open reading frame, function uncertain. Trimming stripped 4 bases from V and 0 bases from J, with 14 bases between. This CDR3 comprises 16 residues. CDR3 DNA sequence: TGTGCCAGAAGCGCTATTTCGTTCTTTAGCAATCAGCCCCAGCATTTT. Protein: CARSAISFFSNQPQHF.

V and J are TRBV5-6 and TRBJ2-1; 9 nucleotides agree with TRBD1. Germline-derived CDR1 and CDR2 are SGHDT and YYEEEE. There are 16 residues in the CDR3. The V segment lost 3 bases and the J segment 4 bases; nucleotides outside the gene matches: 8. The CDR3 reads CASSWMTGGSYNEQFF. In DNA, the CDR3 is TGTGCCAGCAGCTGGATGACAGGGGGAAGTTACAATGAGCAGTTCTTC.

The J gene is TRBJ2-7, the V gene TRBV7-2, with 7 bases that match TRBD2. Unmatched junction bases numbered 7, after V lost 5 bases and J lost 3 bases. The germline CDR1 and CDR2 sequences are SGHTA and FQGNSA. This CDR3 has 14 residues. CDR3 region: CASSAYGGGYEQYF. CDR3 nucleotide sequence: TGTGCCAGCAGCGCCTATGGCGGGGGCTACGAGCAGTACTTC.

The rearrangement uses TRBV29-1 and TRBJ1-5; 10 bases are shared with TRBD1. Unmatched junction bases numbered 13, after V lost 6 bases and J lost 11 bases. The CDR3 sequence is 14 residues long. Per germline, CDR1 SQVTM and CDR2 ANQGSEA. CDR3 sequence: CSVGVGTGAQSQHF. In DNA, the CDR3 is TGCAGCGTGGGGGTCGGGACAGGGGCCCAGTCCCAGCATTTT.

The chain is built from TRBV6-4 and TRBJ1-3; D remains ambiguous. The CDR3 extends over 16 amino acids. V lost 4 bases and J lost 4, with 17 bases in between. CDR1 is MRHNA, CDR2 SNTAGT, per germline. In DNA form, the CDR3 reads TGTGCCAGCAGTGCCCCCACCGCACACCTCGGAAACACCATATATTTT. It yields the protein CASSAPTAHLGNTIYF.

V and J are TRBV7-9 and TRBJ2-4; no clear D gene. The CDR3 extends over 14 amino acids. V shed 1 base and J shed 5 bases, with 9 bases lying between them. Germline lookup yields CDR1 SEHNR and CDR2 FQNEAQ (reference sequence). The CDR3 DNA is TGTGCCAGCAGCTTAGTAGACCTCGAAAACATTCAGTACTTC. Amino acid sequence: CASSLVDLENIQYF. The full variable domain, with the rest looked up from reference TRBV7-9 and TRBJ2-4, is DTGVSQNPRHKITKRGQNVTFRCDPISEHNRLYWYRQTLGQGPEFLTYFQNEAQLEKSRLLSDRFSAERPKGSFSTLEIQRTEQGDSAMYLCASSLVDLENIQYFGAGTRLSVL.

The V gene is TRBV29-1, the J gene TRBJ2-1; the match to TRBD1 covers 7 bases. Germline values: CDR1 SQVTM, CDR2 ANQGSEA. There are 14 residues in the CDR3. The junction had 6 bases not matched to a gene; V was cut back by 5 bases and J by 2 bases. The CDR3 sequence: CSVSGTDTYNEQFF. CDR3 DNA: TGCAGCGTTTCCGGGACAGATACCTACAATGAGCAGTTCTTC.

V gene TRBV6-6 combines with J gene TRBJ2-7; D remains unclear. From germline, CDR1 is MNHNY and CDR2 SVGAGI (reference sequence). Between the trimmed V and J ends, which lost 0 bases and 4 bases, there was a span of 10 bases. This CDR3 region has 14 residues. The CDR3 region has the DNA TGTGCCAGCAGTTACTCAGCTCCCGGGTACGAGCAGTACTTC. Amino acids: CASSYSAPGYEQYF.

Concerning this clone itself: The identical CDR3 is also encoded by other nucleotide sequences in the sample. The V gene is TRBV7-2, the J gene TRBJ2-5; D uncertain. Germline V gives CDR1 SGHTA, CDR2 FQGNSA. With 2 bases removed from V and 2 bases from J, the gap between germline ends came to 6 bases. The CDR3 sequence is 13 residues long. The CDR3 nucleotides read TGTGCCAGCAGCTTACCAGAGCAAGAGACCCAGTACTTC. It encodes CASSLPEQETQYF.

As DNA, the CDR3 is TGTGCCAGCACCTACTCCGAAGGGGCCGGGGAGCTGTTTTTT. This sequence encodes CASTYSEGAGELFF. The V gene is TRBV6-6, the J gene TRBJ2-2; weak D call: TRBD1 (5 bases). CDR3 length: 14 residues. Germline lookup yields CDR1 MNHNY and CDR2 SVGAGI (reference sequence). V shed 7 bases and J shed 6 bases, with 15 bases lying between them.

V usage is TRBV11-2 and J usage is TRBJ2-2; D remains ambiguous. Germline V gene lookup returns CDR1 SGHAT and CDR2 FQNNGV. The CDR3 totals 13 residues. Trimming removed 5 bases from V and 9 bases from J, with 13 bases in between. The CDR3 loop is CASSRSSLRELFF. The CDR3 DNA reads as TGTGCCAGCAGCCGGTCCTCGCTCCGGGAGCTGTTTTTT. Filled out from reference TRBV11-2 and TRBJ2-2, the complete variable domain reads EAGVAQSPRYKIIEKRQSVAFWCNPISGHATLYWYQQILGQGPKLLIQFQNNGVVDDSQLPKDRFSAERLKGVDSTLKIQPAKLEDSAVYLCASSRSSLRELFFGEGSRLTVL.

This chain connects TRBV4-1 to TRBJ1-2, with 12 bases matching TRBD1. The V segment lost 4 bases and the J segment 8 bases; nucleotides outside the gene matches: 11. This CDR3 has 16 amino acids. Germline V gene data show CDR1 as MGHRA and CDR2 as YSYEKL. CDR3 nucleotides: TGCGCCAGCAGCCGCCCGGGACAGGGGGCTGTCTGGGGCTACACCTTC. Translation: CASSRPGQGAVWGYTF.

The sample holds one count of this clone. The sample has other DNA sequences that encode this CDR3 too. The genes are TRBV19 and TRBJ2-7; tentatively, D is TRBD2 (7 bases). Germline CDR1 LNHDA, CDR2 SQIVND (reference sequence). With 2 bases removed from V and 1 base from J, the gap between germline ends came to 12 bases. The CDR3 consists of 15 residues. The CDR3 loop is CASSILGGPSYEQYF. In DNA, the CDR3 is TGTGCCAGTAGTATACTCGGGGGGCCGTCCTACGAGCAGTACTTC.

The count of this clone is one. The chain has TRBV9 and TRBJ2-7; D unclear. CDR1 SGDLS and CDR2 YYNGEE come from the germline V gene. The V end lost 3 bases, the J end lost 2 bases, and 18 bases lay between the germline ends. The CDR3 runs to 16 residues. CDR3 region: CASSGEGGSRPYEQYF. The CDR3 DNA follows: TGTGCCAGCAGCGGAGAAGGCGGCAGTCGCCCCTACGAGCAGTACTTC.

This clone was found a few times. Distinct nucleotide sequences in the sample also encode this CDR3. The CDR3 bases are TGTGCCAGCAGTGTGCAGGGGATCTACGAGCAGTACTTC. It codes for CASSVQGIYEQYF. The chain carries TRBV27 and TRBJ2-7, with D possibly being TRBD1 (6 bases). The CDR3 consists of 13 residues. Per the germline V gene, CDR1 is MNHEY and CDR2 is SMNVEV (reference sequence). V was clipped by 5 bases and J by 3 bases, with 11 bases between them.